The 30 T cell receptor beta chains below come from one sample, sequenced in a study of blood T cells in healthy people across ages. With a J-beta primer mix and a sample-barcoded 5' primer, a second PCR ran 7 to 11 cycles. TCRdb re-called the 5' RACE reads through MiXCR, storing one row per CDR3 protein. The sample gives 1.5 million to 2 million distinct CDR3 sequences, 30% to 40% of which show up once; 23% is in the top ten. Sequencing was done on a sample of blood. The receptors come from a human donor in good health.

The chain employs TRBV7-2 and TRBJ2-3; TRBD2 is a possible D gene (6 bases). This CDR3 is 17 amino acids long. Germline CDR1 and CDR2: SGHTA and FQGNSA. V gave up 2 bases and J gave up 2 bases, with 17 bases separating them. The CDR3 reads CASSLRGGFLFTDTQYF. CDR3 nucleotides: TGTGCCAGCAGCTTAAGGGGAGGCTTTCTATTCACAGATACGCAGTATTTT.

The chain combines TRBV12-3 or TRBV12-4 with TRBJ1-2, with 9 bases aligning to TRBD1. CDR3 length equals 16 residues. The junction had 14 bases not matched to a gene; V was cut back by 5 bases and J by 7 bases. The CDR3 protein is CASSPSTGGDICGYTF. The DNA for the CDR3 is TGTGCCAGCAGTCCCTCTACAGGGGGCGACATCTGTGGCTACACCTTC.

At least ten counts were recorded for this clonotype. The chain recombines TRBV29-1 with TRBJ2-3; 9 nucleotides match TRBD1. V shed 7 bases, J shed 0 bases, and the junction held 5 bases outside the gene matches. Germline V gene data show CDR1 as SQVTM and CDR2 as ANQGSEA. This CDR3 is built from 14 residues. The CDR3 bases are TGCAGCGGAGCCGGGACAGGGAGCACAGATACGCAGTATTTT. This gives the protein CSGAGTGSTDTQYF.

The chain couples TRBV14 to TRBJ1-4; D gene unclear. V lost 1 base, J lost 7 bases, and 13 bases lay in between. Germline V lookup: CDR1 SGHDN, CDR2 FVKESK. The CDR3 runs to 15 residues. CDR3 DNA: TGTGCCAGCAGCCAAGGGACCGGGGTGGCTGAAAAACTGTTTTTT. It encodes CASSQGTGVAEKLFF.

CDR3 nucleotide sequence: TGTGCCACCAGCAGAGTAGGGGGGGCCGACGTTAATTCACCCCTCCACTTT. Encoded protein: CATSRVGGADVNSPLHF. The J gene is TRBJ1-6, the V gene TRBV15, with a tentative D call TRBD1 (6 bases). This CDR3 region has 17 residues. Trimming pared 1 base from V and 6 bases from J, leaving 16 bases between. CDR1 is LNHNV, CDR2 YYDKDF, per germline (reference sequence).

This clonotype has only a few counts. V gene TRBV7-8 combines with J gene TRBJ2-7, with a tentative D call TRBD2 (5 bases). Germline CDR1 SGHVS, CDR2 FQNEAQ. This CDR3 is 15 amino acids long. Trimming removed 3 bases from V and 0 bases from J, with 12 bases in between. Here the CDR3 reads CASSLVQRSSYEQYF. CDR3 coding DNA: TGTGCCAGCAGCTTGGTCCAGCGGAGCTCCTACGAGCAGTACTTC.

The table lists this clonotype with a few counts. The V gene is TRBV5-1, the J gene TRBJ2-1, with unresolved D. V lost 2 bases to trimming and J lost 7 bases, with 10 bases between them. The germline gives CDR1 SGHRS, CDR2 YFSETQ. The CDR3 is made up of 13 amino acids. The CDR3 coding sequence is TGCGCCAGCAGCTTTTGGGAAGGGAATGAGCAGTTCTTC. Protein product: CASSFWEGNEQFF. Full variable domain (missing parts from reference TRBV5-1 and TRBJ2-1): KAGVTQTPRYLIKTRGQQVTLSCSPISGHRSVSWYQQTPGQGLQFLFEYFSETQRNKGNFPGRFSGRQFSNSRSEMNVSTLELGDSALYLCASSFWEGNEQFFGPGTRLTVL.

The chain joins TRBV6-1 to TRBJ2-7; no firm D call. The CDR3 is made up of 14 amino acids. The germline V and J ends were trimmed by 1 base and 3 bases, with 10 bases remaining between them. Germline assignment: CDR1 MNHNS and CDR2 SASEGT. In DNA form, the CDR3 reads TGTGCCAGCAGTGAAGTAGGTCTAATCTACGAGCAGTACTTC. This encodes CASSEVGLIYEQYF.

The table lists this clonotype with a few counts. The chain links TRBV20-1 to TRBJ1-3; TRBD1 matches at 8 bases. Germline CDR1 reads DFQATT; CDR2 reads SNEGSKA (reference sequence). The CDR3 loop spans 17 amino acids. V shed 6 bases and J 0 bases; nucleotides not matched to a gene: 13. The CDR3 here is CSASPAGQASSGNTIYF. The CDR3 DNA reads TGCAGTGCCTCTCCTGCGGGACAGGCCAGCTCTGGAAACACCATATATTTT.

This clonotype showed up just a few times. This chain uses TRBV7-2 with TRBJ1-5; D is unresolved. V was shortened by 0 bases and J by 0 bases, with 6 bases between the two germline ends. The germline V gene encodes CDR1 SGHTA and CDR2 FQGNSA. The CDR3 extends over 15 amino acids. CDR3 region: CASSLARYSNQPQHF. In nucleotides, the CDR3 is TGTGCCAGCAGCTTAGCCAGGTATAGCAATCAGCCCCAGCATTTT.

V is TRBV20-1 and J is TRBJ2-1, with D unresolved. From germline, CDR1 is DFQATT and CDR2 SNEGSKA (reference sequence). The CDR3 has 15 residues. V lost 3 bases and J 4 bases, leaving 16 bases between the germline ends. The CDR3, as DNA: TGCAGTGCTAGTCTGGGCAGCCAATCTTACAATGAGCAGTTCTTC. Its protein is CSASLGSQSYNEQFF.

The chain has TRBV3-1 and TRBJ2-2, with unresolved D. This CDR3 is built from 15 residues. V was clipped by 1 base and J by 5 bases, with 11 bases between them. Germline V gives CDR1 LGHDT, CDR2 YNNKEL (reference sequence). The CDR3 protein is CASSQGLWVTGELFF. The DNA for the CDR3 is TGTGCCAGCAGCCAAGGCCTTTGGGTAACCGGGGAGCTGTTTTTT.

The CDR3 reads CASSFSQGGQPQHF. DNA of the CDR3: TGTGCCAGCAGTTTTAGCCAGGGGGGTCAGCCCCAGCATTTT. The chain combines TRBV12-3 or TRBV12-4 with TRBJ1-5; 7 bases are shared with TRBD1. The ends lost 3 bases at V and 6 bases at J; junction bases unmatched: 5. The CDR3 is 14 amino acids.

The rearrangement links TRBV2 to TRBJ2-7; D is perhaps TRBD1 (6 bases). There are 13 residues in the CDR3. V was clipped by 5 bases and J by 3 bases, with 11 bases between them. The germline CDR1 and CDR2 sequences are SNHLY and FYNNEI. DNA for the CDR3: TGTGCCAGCAGTAGGGACAACAACTACGAGCAGTACTTC. This translates into CASSRDNNYEQYF.

The sample holds a few counts of this clonotype. Here the CDR3 reads CASRRDFSYNSPLHF. The CDR3 DNA follows: TGTGCCAGCAGGAGGGACTTCTCCTATAATTCACCCCTCCACTTT. The chain is built from TRBV7-2 and TRBJ1-6, with D perhaps TRBD1 (5 bases). V lost 6 bases and J lost 0, with 9 bases in between. Looked up from germline, CDR1 is SGHTA and CDR2 is FQGNSA. The CDR3 runs to 15 residues.

This clonotype was observed a few times. This chain connects TRBV10-3 to TRBJ2-7; unclear D gene. Germline V lookup: CDR1 ENHRY, CDR2 SYGVKD. The V and J ends lost 4 bases and 3 bases respectively, with 7 bases between them. CDR3 size: 12 residues. The CDR3 nucleotides read TGTGCCATCAGTGTCGGATACTACGAGCAGTACTTC. Its protein is CAISVGYYEQYF.

The genes are TRBV6-5 and TRBJ1-2; D perhaps matches TRBD1 (5 bases). Trimming removed 10 bases at V and 8 bases at J, with 14 bases between. Germline V gene lookup returns CDR1 MNHEY and CDR2 SVGAGI. The CDR3 totals 11 residues. CDR3 amino acids: CATLRGGGYTF. In DNA, the CDR3 is TGTGCCACCCTGCGTGGGGGGGGCTACACCTTC.

This clonotype was recorded a few times. The chain is built from TRBV7-9 and TRBJ2-3; TRBD2 aligns across 11 bases. Germline lookup yields CDR1 SEHNR and CDR2 FQNEAQ (reference sequence). The CDR3 runs 19 residues. The V and J ends lost 0 bases and 2 bases, in that order; junction bases with no gene match: 10. CDR3: CASSLAHRGTSGDTDTQYF. The CDR3 DNA reads TGTGCCAGCAGCTTAGCCCATCGGGGGACTAGCGGCGACACAGATACGCAGTATTTT.

The table lists this clonotype with a few counts. The rearrangement links TRBV2 to TRBJ2-7; D is uncertain. Germline loops: CDR1 SNHLY, CDR2 FYNNEI. This CDR3 has 18 residues. The ends were cut back, 3 bases at V and 3 bases at J, with 24 bases in the middle. CDR3 sequence: CASSDLVWQVGSSYEQYF. In DNA, the CDR3 is TGTGCCAGCAGTGATCTCGTTTGGCAGGTCGGCAGTAGCTACGAGCAGTACTTC.

CDR3 in amino acids: CASSQRHSPLHF. DNA for the CDR3: TGTGCCAGCAGCCAACGACATTCACCCCTCCACTTT. The chain carries TRBV4-2 and TRBJ1-6, with unresolved D. Trimming took 2 bases from V and 8 from J, leaving 4 bases between them. The length of the CDR3 is 12 residues. Per germline, CDR1 LGHNA and CDR2 YNFKEQ.

This clonotype has ten or more counts. The chain has TRBV5-1 and TRBJ2-3; D remains unclear. Trimming took off 0 bases at V and 0 bases at J, with 11 bases between the two ends. The CDR3 spans 16 residues. Germline V gene data show CDR1 as SGHRS and CDR2 as YFSETQ. CDR3 DNA sequence: TGCGCCAGCAGCTTGGACGGAAATCCTAGCACAGATACGCAGTATTTT. It encodes CASSLDGNPSTDTQYF. The full variable domain, completed using reference TRBV5-1 and TRBJ2-3, is KAGVTQTPRYLIKTRGQQVTLSCSPISGHRSVSWYQQTPGQGLQFLFEYFSETQRNKGNFPGRFSGRQFSNSRSEMNVSTLELGDSALYLCASSLDGNPSTDTQYFGPGTRLTVL.

The rearrangement uses TRBV10-3 and TRBJ2-5; D is perhaps TRBD1 or TRBD2 (5 bases each). Deletions cut 6 bases from V and 3 bases from J, with 14 bases between. The CDR3 runs 14 residues. Germline V gene data show CDR1 as ENHRY and CDR2 as SYGVKD. The CDR3 DNA is TGTGCCATCAGAGGGGCTCAGGGAGAAGAGACCCAGTACTTC. This codes for CAIRGAQGEETQYF.

The chain combines TRBV12-3 or TRBV12-4 with TRBJ2-1, with 12 bases matching TRBD2. The CDR3 has 15 amino acids. Trimming at V came to 3 bases and at J to 10 bases, leaving 7 bases not matched to a gene. DNA of the CDR3: TGTGCCAGCAGTTTCTCTAGCGGGGGGGCCGACGAGCAGTTCTTC. Its protein is CASSFSSGGADEQFF.

The gene calls are TRBV20-1 and TRBJ2-7, with D hard to call. Trimming removed 5 bases at V and 2 bases at J, with 13 bases between. CDR1 and CDR2 (germline): DFQATT, SNEGSKA (reference sequence). This CDR3 is 13 amino acids long. The CDR3 nucleotides read TGCAGTGCTCACTCTATTAACACCTACGAGCAGTACTTC. Its protein product is CSAHSINTYEQYF.

V gene TRBV5-1 combines with J gene TRBJ1-1; D perhaps matches TRBD1 (5 bases). The V gene lost 6 bases and the J gene lost 5 bases, with 14 bases spanning the gap. The CDR3 sequence is 13 residues long. CDR1 and CDR2 from the germline V gene are SGHRS and YFSETQ. The CDR3 DNA follows: TGCGCCAGCAAAAAAGGGGAGGGGACTGAAGCTTTCTTT. Residues: CASKKGEGTEAFF.

The chain couples TRBV5-7 to TRBJ2-1, with D perhaps matching TRBD1 or TRBD2 (6 bases each). TRBV5-7 is given ORF status, its function remaining uncertain. Trimming took off 4 bases at V and 5 bases at J, with 22 bases between the two ends. This CDR3 has 17 residues. CDR3 region: CASSALGGGGPDNEQFF. The DNA for the CDR3 is TGTGCCAGCAGCGCCCTGGGTGGAGGGGGTCCTGACAATGAGCAGTTCTTC.

For this clonotype: At one boundary the junction diverges from the germline segment, which might be a read error. The chain links TRBV9 to TRBJ1-4, with a possible D match to TRBD1 (6 bases). This CDR3 is 15 amino acids long. Germline CDR1 is SGDLS and CDR2 is YYNGEE. CDR3 in amino acids: CTSSVRGTTVEKLFF. CDR3 bases: TGTACCAGCAGCGTGCGCGGGACAACTGTTGAAAAACTGTTTTTT.

The chain is built from TRBV27 and TRBJ1-2, with 10 bases aligning to TRBD1. This CDR3 spans 14 amino acids. Germline CDR1 is MNHEY and CDR2 is SMNVEV (reference sequence). V lost 8 bases, J lost 6 bases, and 9 bases stayed unmatched. This CDR3 reads CASGPTGGVDGYTF. CDR3 coding DNA: TGTGCCAGCGGCCCGACAGGGGGCGTCGATGGCTACACCTTC.

This clonotype was picked up a small number of times. The chain links TRBV6-1 to TRBJ1-1; D gene ambiguous. V lost 8 bases and J 3 bases, leaving 7 bases between the germline ends. CDR3 length: 11 amino acids. In germline, CDR1 is MNHNS, CDR2 SASEGT. The CDR3 loop is CASLQYTEAFF. The CDR3 DNA follows: TGTGCCAGCCTTCAGTACACTGAAGCTTTCTTT.

The gene calls are TRBV29-1 and TRBJ1-1, with D perhaps matching TRBD1 (5 bases). V dropped 2 bases and J dropped 3 bases, with 16 bases sitting between them. Germline CDR1 and CDR2: SQVTM and ANQGSEA. The CDR3 spans 15 residues. CDR3 in DNA: TGCAGCGTTGAACTGCTAGGGGAGGGTTACACTGAAGCTTTCTTT. This encodes CSVELLGEGYTEAFF.